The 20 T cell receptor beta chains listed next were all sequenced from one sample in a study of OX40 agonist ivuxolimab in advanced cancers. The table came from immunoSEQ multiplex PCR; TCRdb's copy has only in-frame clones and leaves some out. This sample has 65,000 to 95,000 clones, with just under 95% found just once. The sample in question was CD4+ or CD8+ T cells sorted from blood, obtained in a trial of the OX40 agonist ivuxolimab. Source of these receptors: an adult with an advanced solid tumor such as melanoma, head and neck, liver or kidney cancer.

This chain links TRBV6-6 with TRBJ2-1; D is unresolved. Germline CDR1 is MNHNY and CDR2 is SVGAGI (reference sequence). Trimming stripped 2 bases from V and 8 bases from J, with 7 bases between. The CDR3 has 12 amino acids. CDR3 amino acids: CASSYPSDEQFF. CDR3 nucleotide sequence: TGTGCCAGCAGTTACCCGTCCGATGAGCAGTTCTTC.

CDR3 nucleotides: TGTGCCAGCAGCTTAGGGTTTCCGGGGGGCTCCTACAATGAGCAGTTCTTC. Translated, it gives CASSLGFPGGSYNEQFF. The rearrangement uses TRBV7-6 and TRBJ2-1; TRBD2 aligns across 7 bases. J gave up 0 bases and V 1 base, and 6 bases lay outside the gene matches. The CDR3 consists of 17 residues. Germline V gene data show CDR1 as SGHVS and CDR2 as FNYEAQ.

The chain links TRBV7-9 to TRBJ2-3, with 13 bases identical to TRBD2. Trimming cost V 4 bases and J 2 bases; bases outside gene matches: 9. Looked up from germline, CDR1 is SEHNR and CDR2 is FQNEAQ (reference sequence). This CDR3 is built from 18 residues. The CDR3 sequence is CASSYPGLAGRYTDTQYF. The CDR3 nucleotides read TGTGCCAGCAGCTACCCGGGACTAGCGGGGCGGTACACAGATACGCAGTATTTT.

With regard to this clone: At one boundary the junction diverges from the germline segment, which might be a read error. The CDR3 spells CASSKGGEQYF. CDR3 in DNA: TGTGCCAGCAGTAAGGGGGGGGAGCAGTACTTC. This rearrangement joins TRBV19 to TRBJ2-7, with D possibly TRBD2 on 7 matching bases. This CDR3 has 11 amino acids. The germline gives CDR1 LNHDA, CDR2 SQIVND (reference sequence). Full variable domain (outside the CDR3, taken from reference TRBV19 and TRBJ2-7): DGGITQSPKYLFRKEGQNVTLSCEQNLNHDAMYWYRQDPGQGLRLIYYSQIVNDFQKGDIAEGYSVSREKKESFPLTVTSAQKNPTAFYLCASSKGGEQYFGPGTRLTVT.

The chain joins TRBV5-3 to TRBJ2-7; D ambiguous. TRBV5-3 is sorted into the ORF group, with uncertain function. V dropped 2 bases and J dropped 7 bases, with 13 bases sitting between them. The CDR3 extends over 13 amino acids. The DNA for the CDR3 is TGTGCCAGAAGCTTTGGACGCGTTAAGGAGCAGTACTTC. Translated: CARSFGRVKEQYF.

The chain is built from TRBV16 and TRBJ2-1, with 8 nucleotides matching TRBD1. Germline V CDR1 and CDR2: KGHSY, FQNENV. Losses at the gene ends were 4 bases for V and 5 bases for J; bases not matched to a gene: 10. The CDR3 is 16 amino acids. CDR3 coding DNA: TGTGCCAGCAGCCCACGCGGACAGGGACCCGACAATGAGCAGTTCTTC. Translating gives CASSPRGQGPDNEQFF. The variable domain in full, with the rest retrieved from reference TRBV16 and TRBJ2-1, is GEEVAQTPKHLVRGEGQKAKLYCAPIKGHSYVFWYQQVLKNEFKFLISFQNENVFDETGMPKERFSAKCLPNSPCSLEIQATKLEDSAVYFCASSPRGQGPDNEQFFGPGTRLTVL.

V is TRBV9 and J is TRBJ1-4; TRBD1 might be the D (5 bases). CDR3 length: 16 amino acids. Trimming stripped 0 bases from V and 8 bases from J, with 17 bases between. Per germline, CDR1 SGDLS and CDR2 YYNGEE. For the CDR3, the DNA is TGTGCCAGCAGCGTAGAGGTCGGGGCCTCGCCCGAAAAACTGTTTTTT. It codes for CASSVEVGASPEKLFF.

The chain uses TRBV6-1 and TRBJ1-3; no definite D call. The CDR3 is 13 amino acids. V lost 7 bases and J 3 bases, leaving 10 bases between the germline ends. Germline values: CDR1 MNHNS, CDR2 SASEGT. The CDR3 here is CASTEWIGNTIYF. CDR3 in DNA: TGTGCCAGCACGGAATGGATTGGAAACACCATATATTTT.

CDR3 in DNA: TGCGCCAGCAGCTTGGGCCGGGACAGGCTCACAGATACGCAGTATTTT. Translation gives CASSLGRDRLTDTQYF. The rearrangement uses TRBV5-1 and TRBJ2-3; 8 bases match TRBD1. The CDR3 extends over 16 amino acids. V shed 0 bases and J 2 bases; nucleotides not matched to a gene: 5. Germline CDR1 and CDR2: SGHRS and YFSETQ.

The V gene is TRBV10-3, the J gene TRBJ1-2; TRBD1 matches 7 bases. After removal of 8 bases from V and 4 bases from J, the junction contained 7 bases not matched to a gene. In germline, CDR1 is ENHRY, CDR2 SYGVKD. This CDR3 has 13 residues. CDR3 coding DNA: TGTGCCATCGGGGAAGGGGGCGGCTATGGCTACACCTTC. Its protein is CAIGEGGGYGYTF.

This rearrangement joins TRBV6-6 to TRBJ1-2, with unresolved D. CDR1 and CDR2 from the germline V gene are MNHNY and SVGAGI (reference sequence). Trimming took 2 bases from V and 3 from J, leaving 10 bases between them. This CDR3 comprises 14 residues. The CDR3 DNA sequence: TGTGCCAGCAGTTACCCGAGCCAGTACTATGGCTACACCTTC. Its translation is CASSYPSQYYGYTF.

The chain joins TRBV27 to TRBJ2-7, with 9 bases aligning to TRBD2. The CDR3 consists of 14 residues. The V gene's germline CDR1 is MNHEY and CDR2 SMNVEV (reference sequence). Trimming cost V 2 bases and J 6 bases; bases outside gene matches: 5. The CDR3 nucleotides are TGTGCCAGCAGTTTAGGCGGGGGGGCCGTCGAGCAGTACTTC. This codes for CASSLGGGAVEQYF.

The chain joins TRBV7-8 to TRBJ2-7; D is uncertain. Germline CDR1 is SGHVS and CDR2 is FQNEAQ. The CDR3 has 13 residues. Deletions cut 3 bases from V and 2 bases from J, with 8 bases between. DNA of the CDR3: TGTGCCAGCAGCTTGTCCACTGCCTACGAGCAGTACTTC. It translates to CASSLSTAYEQYF. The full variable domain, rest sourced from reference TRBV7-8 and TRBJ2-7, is GAGVSQSPRYKVAKRGQDVALRCDPISGHVSLFWYQQALGQGPEFLTYFQNEAQLDKSGLPSDRFFAERPEGSVSTLKIQRTQQEDSAVYLCASSLSTAYEQYFGPGTRLTVT.

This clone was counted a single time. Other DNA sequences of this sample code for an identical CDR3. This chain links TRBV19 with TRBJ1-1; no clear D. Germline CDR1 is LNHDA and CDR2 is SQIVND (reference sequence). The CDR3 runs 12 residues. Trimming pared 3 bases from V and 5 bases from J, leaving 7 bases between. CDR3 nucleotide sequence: TGTGCCAGTAGTATTGGGAGGACTGAAGCTTTCTTT. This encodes CASSIGRTEAFF.

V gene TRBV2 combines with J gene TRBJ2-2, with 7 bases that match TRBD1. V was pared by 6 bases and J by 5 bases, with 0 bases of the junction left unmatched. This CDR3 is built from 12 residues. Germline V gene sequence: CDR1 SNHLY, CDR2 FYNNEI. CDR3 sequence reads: CASRTGTGELFF. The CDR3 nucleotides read TGTGCCAGCAGGACAGGGACCGGGGAGCTGTTTTTT.

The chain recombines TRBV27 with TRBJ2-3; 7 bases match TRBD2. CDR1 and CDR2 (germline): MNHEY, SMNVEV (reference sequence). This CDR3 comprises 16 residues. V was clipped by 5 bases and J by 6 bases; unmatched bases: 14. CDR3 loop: CASSAREAGLEDTQYF. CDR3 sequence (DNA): TGTGCCAGCAGTGCCCGGGAGGCGGGGCTTGAGGATACGCAGTATTTT.

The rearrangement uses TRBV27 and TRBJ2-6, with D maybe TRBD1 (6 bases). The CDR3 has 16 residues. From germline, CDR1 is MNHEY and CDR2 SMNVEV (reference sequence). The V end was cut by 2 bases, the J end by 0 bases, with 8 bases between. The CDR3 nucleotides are TGTGCCAGCAGTTTAACAGGGCCCTCTGGGGCCAACGTCCTGACTTTC. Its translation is CASSLTGPSGANVLTF.

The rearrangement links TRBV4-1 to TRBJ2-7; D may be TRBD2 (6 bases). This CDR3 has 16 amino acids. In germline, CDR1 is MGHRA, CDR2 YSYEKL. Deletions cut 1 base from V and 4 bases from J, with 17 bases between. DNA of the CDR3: TGCGCCAGCAGCCAAGCCTCGGGACTTGGAGTATACGAGCAGTACTTC. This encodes CASSQASGLGVYEQYF.

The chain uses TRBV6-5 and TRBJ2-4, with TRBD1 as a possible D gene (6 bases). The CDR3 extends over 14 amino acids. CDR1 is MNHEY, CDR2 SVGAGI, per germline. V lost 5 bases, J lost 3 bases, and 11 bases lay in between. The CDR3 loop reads CASSTYRDKNIQYF. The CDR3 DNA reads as TGTGCCAGCAGTACCTACAGGGACAAAAACATTCAGTACTTC.

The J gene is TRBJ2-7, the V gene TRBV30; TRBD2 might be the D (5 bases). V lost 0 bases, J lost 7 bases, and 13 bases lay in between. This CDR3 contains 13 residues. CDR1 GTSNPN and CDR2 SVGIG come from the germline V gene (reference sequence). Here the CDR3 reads CAWSVGSPGEQYF. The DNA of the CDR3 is TGTGCCTGGAGTGTTGGTTCCCCGGGAGAGCAGTACTTC. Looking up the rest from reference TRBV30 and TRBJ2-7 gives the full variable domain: SQTIHQWPATLVQPVGSPLSLECTVEGTSNPNLYWYRQAAGRGLQLLFYSVGIGQISSEVPQNLSASRPQDRQFILSSKKLLLSDSGFYLCAWSVGSPGEQYFGPGTRLTVT.